This T cell receptor beta chain was sequenced for a study of cytomegalovirus exposure and HLA in healthy donors (dated by TCRdb to 2016 to 2017). Context from the whole study: The approximately 710 repertoires of the first cohort and the 120 validation repertoires were produced on the same platform, according to a later analysis. The study aimed to test whether signatures of past pathogen exposure could be identified by cataloging public T cell receptors. In addition to the first cohort of around 670 subjects, a separate validation cohort of 120 different subjects was used. To predict cytomegalovirus infection status, the study combined high-throughput TCR immunosequencing, statistical association of individual TCRs with disease status, and machine learning.

Trimming costs V 0 bases and J 4 bases, and their ends lie 10 bases apart. Reading from cysteine to phenylalanine, the CDR3 counts 14 amino acids. This entry keeps only the CDR3 DNA: 42 bases, framed from base 1. CDR1 SGHRS and CDR2 YFSETQ were looked up in the germline V gene. Separate from the roughly 700-subject first cohort, the validation cohort of 120 subjects was the group to which the donors belonged. Summary of the overall study and its limitations: The authors suggested that the approach could potentially be generalized to other disease states and immunological phenotypes. A later analysis lacked HLA typing for the validation cohort, so it scored co-occurrence in that cohort across all 120 repertoires. In vitro tests confirmed that a few of the cytomegalovirus-associated TCR beta chains recognize cytomegalovirus antigens. Subsequent analysis determined that TCRs grouped into clusters in the first cohort also showed a tendency toward co-occurrence across the 120 or so validation repertoires, and 94% of cluster scores exceeded 0. The classifier was reported to diagnose cytomegalovirus status with high specificity and sensitivity in both the original cohort and the validation cohort. The study listed 164 TCR beta chains as associated with cytomegalovirus. Across donors, most TCR sequences were observed very rarely, whereas some public TCRs were present in many individuals.

Library generation was performed with the immunoSEQ multiplex PCR assay. The source study handled its data this way. A statistical classification framework was built to diagnose cytomegalovirus status from the catalog of TCR beta chain sequences. The immuneACCESS repertoire file appears here via TCRdb, limited to in-frame rearrangements. These files lack a portion of the clones; in checked studies, under half of the deficit traces to unresolved V genes, and the cause of the others is not known. V, J and clone size are taken as reported in that table, and D and trimming were inferred from the DNA itself. The sample table lists roughly 180,000 clones, approximately 89% of them with a count of one. The ten biggest clones cover 6% to 8.5% of the sample. The sample holds one count of this clone. Its antigen target is currently unknown. Per-nucleotide qualities are absent, and no much larger clonotype sits a single base away.

Input material: PBMCs. This receptor was taken from a man younger than 45 in good health and CMV-seropositive. The rearrangement joined TRBV5-1 to TRBJ2-5; there is no confident call for the D gene. The DNA is TGCGCCAGCAGCTTGGAAGCGTCAGTAGAGACCCAGTACTTC. Its protein reads: CASSLEASVETQYF.